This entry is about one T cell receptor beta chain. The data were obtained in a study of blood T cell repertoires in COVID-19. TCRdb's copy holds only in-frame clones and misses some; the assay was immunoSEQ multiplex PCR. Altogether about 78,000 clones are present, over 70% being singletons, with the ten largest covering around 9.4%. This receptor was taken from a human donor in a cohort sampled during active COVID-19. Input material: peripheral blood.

CDR3 in DNA: TGTGCCAGCTCAACCGGGACTAGCGGGGGGATTGATACGCAGTATTTT. As protein: CASSTGTSGGIDTQYF. The gene calls are TRBV18 and TRBJ2-3; 15 bases align to TRBD2. The CDR3 totals 16 residues. Germline V gene lookup returns CDR1 KGHSH and CDR2 LQKENI. V shed 5 bases, J shed 6 bases, and the junction held 6 bases outside the gene matches. Full variable domain (missing parts from reference TRBV18 and TRBJ2-3): NAGVMQNPRHLVRRRGQEARLRCSPMKGHSHVYWYRQLPEEGLKFMVYLQKENIIDESGMPKERFSAEFPKEGPSILRIQQVVRGDSAAYFCASSTGTSGGIDTQYFGPGTRLTVL.